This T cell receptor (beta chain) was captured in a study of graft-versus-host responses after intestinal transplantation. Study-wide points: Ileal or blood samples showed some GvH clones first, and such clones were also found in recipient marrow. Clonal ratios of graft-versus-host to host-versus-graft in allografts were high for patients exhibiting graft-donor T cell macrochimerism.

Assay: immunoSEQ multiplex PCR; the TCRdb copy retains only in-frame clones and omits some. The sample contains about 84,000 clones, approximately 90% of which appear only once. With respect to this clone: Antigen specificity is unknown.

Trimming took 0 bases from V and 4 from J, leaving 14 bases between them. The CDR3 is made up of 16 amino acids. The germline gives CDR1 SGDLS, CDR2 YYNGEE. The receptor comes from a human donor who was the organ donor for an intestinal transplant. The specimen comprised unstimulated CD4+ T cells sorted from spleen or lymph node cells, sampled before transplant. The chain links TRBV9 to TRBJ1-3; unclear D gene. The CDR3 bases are TGTGCCAGCAGCGTAGACTCGGGGATGTACGGAAACACCATATATTTT. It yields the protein CASSVDSGMYGNTIYF.